This T cell receptor beta chain is from a study of cytomegalovirus exposure and HLA in healthy donors listed by TCRdb under 2017. Regarding the research as a whole: In an earlier analysis of roughly 590 of the donors, 276 Gb of sequence data and about 110 million unique TCR beta sequences from about 180 million T cells were reported. Roughly 300 gigabases of sequencing data and tens of millions of unique TCR sequences were included in an early release covering around 650 HLA-typed donors. The number of donors typed differed by locus, with about 620-630 for A, B, C, DRB1 and DQB1, roughly 520 for DQA1, 600 to 610 for DPA1, and about 450 for DPB1. In the later analysis, no new phenotypic data were used to find candidate immune exposures; instead, reliance was placed on TCR beta sequences and their occurrence across donors. Both class I and class II loci were covered by HLA typing, at four-digit resolution. In a later genetic analysis, genome-wide SNP genotypes for about three fifths of the roughly 670 donors were used, and that subset was treated as a discovery cohort. A handful of DR-DQ haplotypes were treated as single units for association and clustering because of strong linkage in the cohort. Alongside the repertoire data, information on donor age, sex, ethnicity and CMV serostatus was compiled. To predict cytomegalovirus infection status, the study brought together high-throughput TCR immunosequencing, statistical association of individual TCRs with disease status, and machine learning. A separate validation cohort of some 130 different subjects was used in addition to the roughly 640-subject first cohort. Among roughly 400 genotyped donors of the cohort, an average of about 240,000 unique TCR beta nucleotide sequences was sequenced per donor, of which roughly 17% were non-productive. Of the approximately 400 genotyped donors, about 80% fell in the genetic ancestry cluster associated with self-reported Caucasian donors. The study profiled the T cell repertoires of 500 to 800 subjects by immunosequencing and related them to cytomegalovirus serostatus. In an earlier analysis of several hundred of the donors, high-throughput TCR beta sequencing was used to judge whether each TCR beta V gene segment behaved as functional or pseudogenic. The aim of the study was to test whether cataloging public T cell receptors could identify signatures of past pathogen exposure. A later analysis re-analyzed previously published TCR beta repertoires from 660 or so donors and added high-resolution HLA genotyping to study TCR occurrence patterns. All discovery cohort repertoires had been generated on a single sequencing platform.

The cohort consisted of some 730 healthy bone marrow donors. Cohort members were all nominally healthy when sampled, although unrecorded immune exposures were likely present. The donor was CMV seropositive and belonged to the group of 250 to 300 seropositive cohort members. Each donor provided a peripheral blood sample, and peripheral blood mononuclear cells were used for TCR beta sequencing. Genomic DNA was extracted from the blood cell samples with the Qiagen DNeasy Blood Extraction Kit. From the cysteine up to the phenylalanine, the CDR3 has a length of 16 residues. CDR3 DNA is the only sequence kept; it has 48 bases, read in frame from the first base. Here V drops 5 bases and J drops 3 bases, and the junction holds 7 bases not matched to any gene. The germline V gene (reference sequence) yields SEHNR for CDR1 and FQNEAQ for CDR2. Points the paper makes about the study in general: A later analysis found that TCR association rates varied across HLA loci, with DRB1 alleles showing the most associated TCRs and HLA-C alleles the fewest. Because some donors lacked HLA typing at each locus, the association tests relied only on the typed subset. Linkage disequilibrium might explain the correlated functional status among segregating V segments, but an unknown experimental factor could not be excluded. An earlier analysis of approximately 540 of the donors showed that most TCR beta V segments appeared in productive rearrangements either about 90% or about 30% of the time, which broadly matched IMGT annotations. The authors suggested that the approach could potentially be generalized to other disease states and immunological phenotypes. Across donors, most TCR sequences were observed very rarely, whereas some public TCRs were present in many individuals. Because counts were too low, roughly 16 rarely observed V segments, including chromosome 9 orphons, were left out of the earlier analysis of 587 of the donors. Some IMGT-functional V segments, including TRBV6-2 and TRBV6-3, could not be told apart with the 87-base-pair reads, so those segments were excluded. This cohort had only TCR beta chains sequenced, and the lack of alpha or paired-chain data limited which features could be detected. CMV serostatus was the only immune exposure information available for the cohort. The classifier was reported to diagnose cytomegalovirus status with high specificity and sensitivity in both the original and validation cohorts. In vitro tests confirmed that a few of the cytomegalovirus-associated TCR beta chains recognize cytomegalovirus antigens. A later analysis found that most CMV-associated TCR beta chains appeared HLA-restricted, with HLA associations seemingly driven largely by CMV exposure. A cluster of highly shared sequence variants was judged likely to be a technical artifact of the sequencing pipeline. In the study, around 150 TCR beta chains were listed as associated with cytomegalovirus. A later genetic analysis reported fewer N-insertions in productive TCRs among donors in an Asian-associated ancestry cluster than the roughly 670-donor mean. According to a later analysis, parvovirus B19, influenza, CMV and Epstein-Barr virus appeared linked to several top co-occurrence clusters. Strong co-occurrence of HLA alleles, especially DR and DQ, made assigning TCR associations to individual alleles difficult. Compared with equally common non-associated chains, HLA-associated TCR beta chains in a later analysis were more clonally expanded and had lower generation probabilities. In a later analysis, about 16,000 TCR beta sequences were associated with specific HLA alleles at a false discovery rate of 0.05. A further reported finding was that TCR beta sequences accurately predicted the HLA-A and HLA-B alleles for most subjects in the first cohort. In a later genetic analysis, a missense DCLRE1C variant was associated with V-gene and J-gene trimming of TCR beta chains, and the association was replicated in an independent cohort. Presence/absence analyses assumed roughly uniform sequencing depth across donors, an assumption that may not hold.

With regard to this clone: Its antigen is not yet known. There are no base qualities to consult, and no much larger clone falls within one base.

Receptor amplification or capture employed the immunoSEQ multiplex PCR assay. A mixture of 60 forward primers for TCR Vbeta segments and 13 reverse primers for TCR Jbeta segments was used in the multiplex PCR. Amplification of the CDR3 region of rearranged TCR beta genes was performed with a multiplex PCR assay on genomic DNA. Amplified TCR beta libraries were sequenced as 87-base-pair reads on the Illumina HiSeq System. The paper's data handling went like this. A later analysis tallied tens of millions of unique TCR beta chains across the approximately 670 repertoires, and roughly 11 million of those chains were shared by two or more donors. Raw reads were error-corrected and collapsed into unique sequences with a nearest-neighbor algorithm that merged closely related sequences to remove PCR and sequencing errors. To assign V, D and J gene segments, CDR3 sequences were aligned to IMGT reference sequences. For a sequence to be retained, at least a six-nucleotide match to both a V gene segment and a J gene segment was required. Rearrangements were classified as productive when the CDR3 lacked stop codons and remained in frame with V and J, and all other rearrangements were classified as non-productive. Following IMGT convention, CDR3 was defined as the stretch from the second conserved V-encoded cysteine up to the conserved J-encoded phenylalanine. In an earlier analysis of more than 550 of the donors, sequences lacking an unambiguous match to a single V gene segment were excluded. An earlier analysis of under 750 of the donors called V segments functional above 56.7% productive rearrangements and segregating when the between-donor standard deviation exceeded 5%. A statistical classification framework was developed to diagnose cytomegalovirus status using the catalog of TCR beta chain sequences. V and J gene assignment, in a later analysis, came from comparing TCR nucleotide sequences with IMGT/GENE-DB human TR gene sequences. A later analysis assigned CDR3 sequences and most-parsimonious VDJ recombination scenarios with the TCRdist pipeline. In a later analysis, each TCR beta chain was defined by its CDR3 amino acid sequence together with its V-gene family, and reads lacking a unique V-gene family were excluded. As a way to deal with suspected cross-contamination and a sequencing artifact, a later analysis dropped 640 or so nucleotide sequences that were highly shared and had low generation probability. In a later analysis, a clonal expansion index for each public chain was calculated from normalized within-repertoire ranks of inferred template counts. A later analysis computed generation probabilities with a VDJ recombination model fitted to out-of-frame rearrangements, and checked the results against IGoR. Hypergeometric tests were used in a later analysis to score TCR-TCR, TCR-HLA and TCR-CMV co-occurrence, with a repertoire-size bias correction applied to the TCR pairs. False discovery rates were estimated in a later analysis by permuting HLA or CMV assignments 20 times. In a later analysis, co-occurring TCRs were grouped using DBSCAN, and TCRdist sequence similarity was added for clustering within HLA-allele-positive subsets. Co-occurrence clustering excluded repertoires with fewer than 30,000 or more than 120,000 public chains, plus five with anomalous nucleotide sharing. The clones in this table, taken by TCRdb from immuneACCESS, are in-frame only. Not every clone is retained; where verified, under half of the shortfall comes from an unresolved V gene, and the cause of the rest is unknown. V and J calls and clone size are those listed in that table; D and trimming were worked out from the DNA. The sample contains about 160,000 clones, about 75% of them found a single time. Approximately 4.6% of the sample belongs to the ten largest clones.

The sequence was obtained from a man between 18 and 35 years old in good health and CMV-seropositive. The chain is assembled from TRBV7-9 and TRBJ1-3; TRBD1 lines up with 10 middle nucleotides. The specimen was PBMCs. The CDR3 is CASSVRQGASGNTIYF. The sequence in DNA is TGTGCCAGCAGCGTAAGACAGGGGGCTAGTGGAAACACCATATATTTT.